This TCR beta chain was recovered during a study of cytomegalovirus exposure and HLA in healthy donors. Germline V lookup: CDR1 SGHRS, CDR2 YFSETQ. V gave up 0 bases and J gave up 4 bases, with 14 bases separating them. The length of the CDR3 is 16 residues. Only a few counts were recorded for this clone. Primers: 60 Vbeta forward and 13 Jbeta reverse. Assay used: immunoSEQ multiplex PCR; TCRdb lists only in-frame clones, some missing. The data hold approximately 140,000 clones, with around 71% observed a single time. Sequencing was carried out using PBMCs. The gene calls are TRBV5-1 and TRBJ1-3; D is unclear. This clonotype was sampled from an older woman in good health and CMV-seropositive. The CDR3 nucleotides read TGCGCCAGCAGCTTGGCCGGGTCTAGGATGGGAAACACCATATATTTT. It yields the protein CASSLAGSRMGNTIYF.